A single sample gave rise to the 23 T cell receptor beta chains below, sequenced in a study of CD8 T cells in Susac syndrome. With random hexamers, reverse transcription was performed on about 0.5 to 1 ug of RNA. TCRdb used MiXCR to reprocess the immunoSEQ multiplex PCR reads, holding one entry per CDR3 protein. Seen here are 150,000 or so distinct CDR3 sequences, 85% to 95% observed once, and the top ten hold 0.13% to 0.15%. The sequenced material came from CD4+ T cells from PBMCs. All receptors come from a human donor with Susac syndrome.

CDR3 amino acids: CAWSTGTGASYEQYF. CDR3 nucleotides: TGTGCCTGGAGTACCGGGACAGGGGCGTCCTACGAGCAGTACTTC. The chain recombines TRBV30 with TRBJ2-7; 10 bases are a match to TRBD1. This CDR3 is built from 15 residues. V lost 2 bases to trimming and J lost 1 base; unmatched junction nucleotides: 5. CDR1 is GTSNPN and CDR2 is SVGIG in the germline V gene (reference sequence).

V is TRBV5-6 and J is TRBJ2-4; D call uncertain. The CDR3 consists of 16 residues. V dropped 3 bases and J dropped 0 bases, with 13 bases sitting between them. Germline-derived CDR1 and CDR2 are SGHDT and YYEEEE. The CDR3 sequence: CASSSSPVLAKNIQYF. CDR3 coding DNA: TGTGCCAGCAGCTCCTCCCCGGTATTAGCCAAAAACATTCAGTACTTC.

The chain uses TRBV12-3 or TRBV12-4 and TRBJ1-1, with D uncertain. This CDR3 has 11 residues. V was cut by 6 bases and J by 5 bases, with 7 bases left in between. CDR3 protein: CASRGLTEAFF. The CDR3 region has the DNA TGTGCCAGCAGGGGATTAACTGAAGCTTTCTTT.

The chain recombines TRBV4-2 with TRBJ2-3, with D uncertain. The CDR3 is 15 residues long. Germline V gene lookup returns CDR1 LGHNA and CDR2 YNFKEQ. Trimming cost V 1 base and J 2 bases, with 10 bases left between them. CDR3 nucleotides: TGTGCCAGCAGCCAAGCCAACGGTAACACAGATACGCAGTATTTT. Encoded protein: CASSQANGNTDTQYF.

This chain links TRBV27 with TRBJ2-5, with 7 bases that match TRBD1. The CDR3 contains 12 residues. Germline loops: CDR1 MNHEY, CDR2 SMNVEV (reference sequence). J gave up 6 bases and V 6 bases, and 4 bases lay outside the gene matches. The CDR3 region has the DNA TGTGCCAGCAGCTGGGACAGAAAGACCCAGTACTTC. This translates into CASSWDRKTQYF.

The chain is built from TRBV4-1 and TRBJ1-6; maybe TRBD1 (5 bases). The CDR3 sequence is 14 residues long. Per the germline V gene, CDR1 is MGHRA and CDR2 is YSYEKL. V lost 0 bases and J lost 14, with 14 bases in between. The CDR3 protein is CASSQDRTPGALHF. CDR3 sequence (DNA): TGCGCCAGCAGCCAAGATCGGACACCGGGGGCCCTCCACTTT.

V usage is TRBV30 and J usage is TRBJ2-1, with 7 bases fitting TRBD1. The CDR3 consists of 15 residues. The V and J ends lost 1 base and 3 bases, in that order; junction bases with no gene match: 6. Germline loops: CDR1 GTSNPN, CDR2 SVGIG (reference sequence). This chain's CDR3 is CAWSAPGTVYNEQFF. The CDR3 nucleotides read TGTGCCTGGAGTGCACCCGGGACAGTCTACAATGAGCAGTTCTTC.

V gene TRBV6-2 or TRBV6-3 combines with J gene TRBJ2-1; TRBD1 agrees at 8 bases. Trimming took 5 bases from V and 3 from J; bases not matched to a gene: 12. The CDR3 is 17 amino acids. Germline V gene lookup returns CDR1 MNHEY and CDR2 SVGEGT. CDR3 sequence (DNA): TGTGCCAGCAGTAGGAGGACAGGGCAGGGGGGCTACAATGAGCAGTTCTTC. Amino acid sequence: CASSRRTGQGGYNEQFF.

The rearrangement links TRBV6-6 to TRBJ1-6; perhaps TRBD1 as D (5 bases). V lost 8 bases and J lost 8, with 16 bases in between. Germline CDR1 reads MNHNY; CDR2 reads SVGAGI (reference sequence). The CDR3 covers 14 residues. Here the CDR3 DNA reads TGTGCCAGCGTCTCGGGGACCGTCTATTCACCCCTCCACTTT. Translating gives CASVSGTVYSPLHF.

This clonotype was observed once. The chain employs TRBV15 and TRBJ2-5, with D unclear. V was clipped by 1 base and J by 5 bases, with 11 bases between them. CDR1 is LNHNV, CDR2 YYDKDF, per germline (reference sequence). This CDR3 is built from 14 residues. The CDR3, as DNA: TGTGCCACCAGCAGAGTAGAGAAGGTCGAGACCCAGTACTTC. Translated: CATSRVEKVETQYF.

The chain joins TRBV29-1 to TRBJ1-1; a weak D match, TRBD1 (6 bases). V was clipped by 3 bases and J by 10 bases, with 15 bases between them. This CDR3 has 12 amino acids. Germline V gene sequence: CDR1 SQVTM, CDR2 ANQGSEA. CDR3 sequence (DNA): TGCAGCGTTGAGAGGAGGGGGGCTGGAGCTTTCTTT. It translates to CSVERRGAGAFF.

This chain connects TRBV28 to TRBJ2-5; 9 bases fit TRBD2. The CDR3 has 14 residues. Germline assignment: CDR1 MDHEN and CDR2 SYDVKM. The ends lost 8 bases at V and 3 bases at J; junction bases unmatched: 7. Written as DNA, the CDR3 is TGTGCCAGCCGTCAACCTAGCGGGGAAGAGACCCAGTACTTC. Translated: CASRQPSGEETQYF.

CDR3 protein: CASGRVGREQFF. The CDR3 DNA is TGTGCCAGTGGACGGGTGGGGAGGGAGCAGTTCTTC. The V and J genes are TRBV19 and TRBJ2-1; D possibly corresponds to TRBD2 (6 bases). This CDR3 spans 12 amino acids. With 8 bases removed from V and 10 bases from J, the gap between germline ends came to 15 bases. Germline V gene lookup returns CDR1 LNHDA and CDR2 SQIVND (reference sequence).

The rearrangement joins TRBV7-9 to TRBJ2-7; the D is unclear. Germline lookup yields CDR1 SEHNR and CDR2 FQNEAQ (reference sequence). Trimming pared 1 base from V and 5 bases from J, leaving 12 bases between. CDR3 length equals 14 residues. The CDR3 region is CASSLGRAPDEQYF. The CDR3, as DNA: TGTGCCAGCAGCTTAGGTAGGGCGCCGGACGAGCAGTACTTC.

The chain is built from TRBV20-1 and TRBJ1-5, with TRBD1 as a possible D gene (5 bases). V lost 6 bases and J lost 4, with 13 bases in between. CDR3 size: 13 residues. CDR1 is DFQATT and CDR2 is SNEGSKA in the germline V gene (reference sequence). The CDR3 here is CSAKGTYNQPQHF. For the CDR3, the DNA is TGCAGTGCAAAGGGGACCTATAATCAGCCCCAGCATTTT.

The V gene is TRBV4-3, the J gene TRBJ2-7; TRBD1 agrees at 8 bases. Trimming cost V 1 base and J 1 base; bases outside gene matches: 3. The CDR3 has 15 amino acids. The germline gives CDR1 LGHNA, CDR2 YSLEER. Written as DNA, the CDR3 is TGCGCCAGCAGCCAAGGTCAGGGGGCGTCCTACGAGCAGTACTTC. Translating gives CASSQGQGASYEQYF.

The rearrangement links TRBV15 to TRBJ1-5; D is possibly TRBD1 (6 bases). CDR3 length: 13 residues. The V gene's germline CDR1 is LNHNV and CDR2 YYDKDF (reference sequence). Deletions cut 0 bases from V and 7 bases from J, with 7 bases between. The CDR3 DNA reads TGTGCCACCAGCAGAGATCAGGGGCAGCCCCAGCATTTT. Its protein is CATSRDQGQPQHF.

Only one count was recorded for this clonotype. The rearrangement uses TRBV20-1 and TRBJ2-7; 9 bases agree with TRBD2. Germline V gives CDR1 DFQATT, CDR2 SNEGSKA (reference sequence). V gave up 1 base and J gave up 5 bases; unmatched junction bases: 3. The CDR3 has 13 residues. CDR3 sequence: CSARVAGVDEQYF. The CDR3 DNA is TGCAGTGCTAGAGTAGCGGGGGTGGACGAGCAGTACTTC.

This chain joins TRBV5-1 and TRBJ2-7, with 7 bases fitting TRBD1. Per germline, CDR1 SGHRS and CDR2 YFSETQ. There are 14 residues in the CDR3. V trimming: 4 bases; J trimming: 2 bases; junction bases outside the gene matches: 6. CDR3 DNA sequence: TGCGCCAGCAGCGAGGGGGCGACGCCCTACGAGCAGTACTTC. Translating gives CASSEGATPYEQYF.

Only one count was recorded for this clonotype. The genes are TRBV12-3 or TRBV12-4 and TRBJ2-2, with no clear D. There are 15 residues in the CDR3. V shed 7 bases and J shed 7 bases, with 19 bases lying between them. CDR3 sequence: CASISRLVGGGELFF. In DNA, the CDR3 is TGTGCCAGCATCTCTAGACTCGTCGGCGGCGGGGAGCTGTTTTTT.

This clonotype was detected once. The chain uses TRBV30 and TRBJ2-6; no definite D call. Germline V gives CDR1 GTSNPN, CDR2 SVGIG (reference sequence). The CDR3 covers 15 residues. Trimming removed 0 bases at V and 0 bases at J, with 6 bases between. The CDR3 loop is CAWSVGYSGANVLTF. The CDR3 bases are TGTGCCTGGAGTGTCGGGTACTCTGGGGCCAACGTCCTGACTTTC.

J is TRBJ1-2 and V is TRBV5-1, with a weak D call TRBD1 (6 bases). Germline V gene sequence: CDR1 SGHRS, CDR2 YFSETQ. This CDR3 is built from 14 residues. Trimming cost V 2 bases and J 5 bases, with 13 bases left between them. The CDR3 DNA reads as TGCGCCAGCAGCTTAATGACAGGTGGTTATGGCTACACCTTC. Protein: CASSLMTGGYGYTF.

This chain joins TRBV30 and TRBJ1-4; possibly TRBD1 for D (6 bases). V dropped 1 base and J dropped 6 bases, with 21 bases sitting between them. The CDR3 length is 17 residues. Germline V gene data show CDR1 as GTSNPN and CDR2 as SVGIG (reference sequence). CDR3 bases: TGTGCCTGGAGTGCCTCCGAATTCAGGGGTTGGCATGAAAAACTGTTTTTT. This translates into CAWSASEFRGWHEKLFF.